A selection of T cell receptor beta chains follows, all from one sample in a study of blood T cell repertoires in COVID-19. Data came from immunoSEQ multiplex PCR; TCRdb stores just in-frame clones and leaves some out. The table shows 90,000 to 130,000 clones, with about 80% occurring only once. Material: peripheral blood. The receptors originated from a woman aged 70 to 79 with acute or convalescent COVID-19. Each CDR3 is given with its conserved first and last residue. D genes are given only for firm matches. The size of a clone is reported for some rows only, either as once, few or many, or as a class for expanded clones.

j_gene: TRBJ2-1; d_gene: .; abundance: once; v_gene: TRBV6-5; CDR3nt: TGTGCCAGAGGAGTCCGGGACTCCCCCCGCAATGAGCAGTTCTTC; CDR3aa: CARGVRDSPRNEQFF
j_gene: TRBJ1-1; d_gene: TRBD1; abundance: once; v_gene: TRBV5-1; CDR3nt: TGCGCCAGCAGCTTGGAGGGACAGGGGGCGCGAGGCACTGAAGCTTTCTTT; CDR3aa: CASSLEGQGARGTEAFF
j_gene: TRBJ1-2; d_gene: TRBD1; abundance: once; v_gene: TRBV9; CDR3nt: TGTGCCAGCAGCTACGGACAGGGGGACTATGGCTACACCTTC; CDR3aa: CASSYGQGDYGYTF
j_gene: TRBJ1-2; d_gene: .; abundance: .; v_gene: TRBV6-5; CDR3nt: TGTGCCAGCAGTTACTCGTCCCCCTTTGGCTACACCTTC; CDR3aa: CASSYSSPFGYTF
j_gene: TRBJ1-5; d_gene: TRBD1; abundance: .; v_gene: TRBV7-2; CDR3nt: TGTGCCAGCAGCTCTGGCAGGGGGCACCAGCCCCAGCATTTT; CDR3aa: CASSSGRGHQPQHF
j_gene: TRBJ2-1; d_gene: .; abundance: .; v_gene: TRBV2; CDR3nt: TGTGCCAGCAGATTAGAGGGTAATGAGCAGTTCTTC; CDR3aa: CASRLEGNEQFF
j_gene: TRBJ1-6; d_gene: TRBD1; abundance: .; v_gene: TRBV6-5; CDR3nt: TGTGCCAGCAGTTACGGGCTCGGGACAGGGGGTTCACCCCTCCACTTT; CDR3aa: CASSYGLGTGGSPLHF
j_gene: TRBJ2-7; d_gene: TRBD2; abundance: .; v_gene: TRBV9; CDR3nt: TGTGCCAGCAGCGTGGTACTAGCGGGAATCTACTACGAGCAGTACTTC; CDR3aa: CASSVVLAGIYYEQYF
j_gene: TRBJ2-3; d_gene: TRBD2; abundance: .; v_gene: TRBV4-2; CDR3nt: TGTGCCAGCAGCCAAACCCTGGGGACTAGCGGGAGGGCCTCACCCTTCACAGATACGCAGTATTTT; CDR3aa: CASSQTLGTSGRASPFTDTQYF
j_gene: TRBJ2-5; d_gene: .; abundance: .; v_gene: TRBV15; CDR3nt: TGTGCCACCAGCAGCCGACAGACTGAGACCCAGTACTTC; CDR3aa: CATSSRQTETQYF
j_gene: TRBJ2-3; d_gene: TRBD2; abundance: .; v_gene: TRBV4-3; CDR3nt: TGCGCCAGCAGTCTCGGGGGGGCGGGCACAGATACGCAGTATTTT; CDR3aa: CASSLGGAGTDTQYF
j_gene: TRBJ2-5; d_gene: TRBD2; abundance: .; v_gene: TRBV6-6; CDR3nt: TGTGCCAGCAGTGAGCCGGGGGGGCAAGAGACCCAGTACTTC; CDR3aa: CASSEPGGQETQYF
j_gene: TRBJ2-3; d_gene: .; abundance: once; v_gene: TRBV2; CDR3nt: TGTGCCAGCAGTGAGAGTGGTACAGATACGCAGTATTTT; CDR3aa: CASSESGTDTQYF
j_gene: TRBJ1-2; d_gene: .; abundance: few; v_gene: TRBV6-5; CDR3nt: TGTGCCAGCAGTTACTCGAGTGGGCAGAGAGATGGCTACACCTTC; CDR3aa: CASSYSSGQRDGYTF
j_gene: TRBJ2-5; d_gene: .; abundance: .; v_gene: TRBV24-1; CDR3nt: TGTGCCACCAGTGGGCCGGGTCGAACTGGGACCCAGTACTTC; CDR3aa: CATSGPGRTGTQYF
j_gene: TRBJ1-2; d_gene: .; abundance: .; v_gene: TRBV11-2; CDR3nt: TGTGCCAGCAGCCGCAATAGTTATGGCTACACCTTC; CDR3aa: CASSRNSYGYTF
j_gene: TRBJ1-4; d_gene: .; abundance: .; v_gene: TRBV20-1; CDR3nt: TGCAGTGCTAGTCGCGGGGGGGACGAAAAACTGTTTTTT; CDR3aa: CSASRGGDEKLFF
j_gene: TRBJ2-3; d_gene: TRBD2; abundance: few; v_gene: TRBV3-1/TRBV3-2; CDR3nt: TGTGCCAGCAGCCAAGATCTCCTAGCGGGGACAGATACGCAGTATTTT; CDR3aa: CASSQDLLAGTDTQYF
j_gene: TRBJ2-2; d_gene: .; abundance: .; v_gene: TRBV7-7; CDR3nt: TGTGCCAGCAGCTCCCTAGGACAGAACACCGGGGAGCTGTTTTTT; CDR3aa: CASSSLGQNTGELFF
j_gene: TRBJ1-2; d_gene: TRBD1; abundance: .; v_gene: TRBV7-2; CDR3nt: TGTGCCAGCAGCTTAGTCTTAGGGGACAGGGGGGTCAACTATGGCTACACCTTC; CDR3aa: CASSLVLGDRGVNYGYTF
j_gene: TRBJ2-2; d_gene: TRBD1; abundance: .; v_gene: TRBV11-2; CDR3nt: TGTGCCAGCAGCTCCCTGACAGGGATGTTTTTT; CDR3aa: CASSSLTGMFF
j_gene: TRBJ2-4; d_gene: TRBD1; abundance: .; v_gene: TRBV5-1; CDR3nt: TGCGCCAGCAGCTTGGAATCGGGACAGACGAAGCTAGCCAAAAACATTCAGTACTTC; CDR3aa: CASSLESGQTKLAKNIQYF
j_gene: TRBJ2-7; d_gene: TRBD1; abundance: .; v_gene: TRBV9; CDR3nt: TGTGCCAGCAGCCCAGGGACAGGGGTAATCGGCGAGCAGTACTTC; CDR3aa: CASSPGTGVIGEQYF
j_gene: TRBJ1-3; d_gene: .; abundance: .; v_gene: TRBV5-1; CDR3nt: TGCGCCAGCAGCTTACAGGGTTCACCGAGCTCTGGAAACACCATATATTTT; CDR3aa: CASSLQGSPSSGNTIYF
j_gene: TRBJ1-3; d_gene: TRBD1; abundance: few; v_gene: TRBV5-1; CDR3nt: TGCGCCAGCAGCTTGTTGGAGGGGGCGCGGGGAAACACCATATATTTT; CDR3aa: CASSLLEGARGNTIYF
j_gene: TRBJ1-3; d_gene: .; abundance: .; v_gene: TRBV11-2; CDR3nt: TGTGCCAGCAGCCTCGCCGGGGGAAACACCATATATTTT; CDR3aa: CASSLAGGNTIYF
j_gene: TRBJ2-3; d_gene: TRBD2; abundance: .; v_gene: TRBV3-1/TRBV3-2; CDR3nt: TGTGCCAGCAGGCCCGGGACTAGCGGAATAGAGGATACGCAGTATTTT; CDR3aa: CASRPGTSGIEDTQYF
j_gene: TRBJ2-3; d_gene: TRBD2; abundance: .; v_gene: TRBV30; CDR3nt: TGTGCCTGGAGCCCCCGAGGACTAGCGGGAGGGGATACGCAGTATTTT; CDR3aa: CAWSPRGLAGGDTQYF
j_gene: TRBJ2-7; d_gene: TRBD1; abundance: .; v_gene: TRBV9; CDR3nt: TGTGCCAGCAGTCCCAGGGGGCAATTACGATTCGACGAGCAGTACTTC; CDR3aa: CASSPRGQLRFDEQYF